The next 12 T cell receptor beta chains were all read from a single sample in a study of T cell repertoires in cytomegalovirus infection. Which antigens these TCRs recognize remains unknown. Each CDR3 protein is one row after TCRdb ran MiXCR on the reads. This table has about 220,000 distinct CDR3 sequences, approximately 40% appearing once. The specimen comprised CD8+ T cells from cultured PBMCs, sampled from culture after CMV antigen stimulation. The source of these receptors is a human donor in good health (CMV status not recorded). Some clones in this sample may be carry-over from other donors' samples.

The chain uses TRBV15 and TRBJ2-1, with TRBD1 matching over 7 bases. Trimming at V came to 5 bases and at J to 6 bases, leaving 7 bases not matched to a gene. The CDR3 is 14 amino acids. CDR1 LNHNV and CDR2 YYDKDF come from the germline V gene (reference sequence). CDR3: CATSWTGLPNEQFF. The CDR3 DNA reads TGTGCCACCAGCTGGACAGGACTCCCCAATGAGCAGTTCTTC.

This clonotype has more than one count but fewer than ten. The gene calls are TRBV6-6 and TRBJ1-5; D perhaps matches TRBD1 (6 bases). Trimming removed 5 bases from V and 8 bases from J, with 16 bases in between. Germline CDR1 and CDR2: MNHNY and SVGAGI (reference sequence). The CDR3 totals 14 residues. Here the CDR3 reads CASSANREGEPQHF. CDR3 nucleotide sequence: TGTGCCAGCAGTGCGAACAGGGAAGGGGAGCCCCAGCATTTT.

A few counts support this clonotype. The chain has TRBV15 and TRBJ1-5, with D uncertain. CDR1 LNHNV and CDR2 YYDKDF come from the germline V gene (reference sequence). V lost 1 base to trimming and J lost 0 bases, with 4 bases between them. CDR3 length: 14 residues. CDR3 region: CATSRVGSNQPQHF. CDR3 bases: TGTGCCACCAGCAGAGTGGGTAGCAATCAGCCCCAGCATTTT.

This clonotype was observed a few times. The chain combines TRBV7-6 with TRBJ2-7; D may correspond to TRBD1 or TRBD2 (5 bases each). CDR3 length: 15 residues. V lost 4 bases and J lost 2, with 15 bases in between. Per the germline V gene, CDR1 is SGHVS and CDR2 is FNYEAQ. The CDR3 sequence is CASSSVRDATYEQYF. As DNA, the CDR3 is TGTGCCAGCAGCTCAGTCCGGGACGCGACCTACGAGCAGTACTTC. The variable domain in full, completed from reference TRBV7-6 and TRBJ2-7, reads GAGVSQSPRYKVTKRGQDVALRCDPISGHVSLYWYRQALGQGPEFLTYFNYEAQQDKSGLPNDRFSAERPEGSISTLTIQRTEQRDSAMYRCASSSVRDATYEQYFGPGTRLTVT.

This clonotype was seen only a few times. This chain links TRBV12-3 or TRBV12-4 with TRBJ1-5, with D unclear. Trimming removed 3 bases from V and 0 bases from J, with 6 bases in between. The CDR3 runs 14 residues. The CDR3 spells CASSFGYSNQPQHF. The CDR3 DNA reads TGTGCCAGCAGTTTTGGGTATAGCAATCAGCCCCAGCATTTT.

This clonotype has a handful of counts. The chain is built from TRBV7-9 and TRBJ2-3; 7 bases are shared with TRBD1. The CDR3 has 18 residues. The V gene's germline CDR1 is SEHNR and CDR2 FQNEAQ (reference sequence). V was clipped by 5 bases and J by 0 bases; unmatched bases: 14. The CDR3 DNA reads TGTGCCAGCAGCCCAGCCCTCGGGACAGTAACTAGCACAGATACGCAGTATTTT. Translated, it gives CASSPALGTVTSTDTQYF. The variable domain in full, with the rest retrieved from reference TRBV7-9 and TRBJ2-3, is DTGVSQNPRHKITKRGQNVTFRCDPISEHNRLYWYRQTLGQGPEFLTYFQNEAQLEKSRLLSDRFSAERPKGSFSTLEIQRTEQGDSAMYLCASSPALGTVTSTDTQYFGPGTRLTVL.

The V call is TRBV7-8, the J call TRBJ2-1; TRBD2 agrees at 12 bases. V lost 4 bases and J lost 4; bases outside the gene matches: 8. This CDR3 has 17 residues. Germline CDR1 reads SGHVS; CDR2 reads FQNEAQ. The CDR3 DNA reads TGTGCCAGCAGCTGGGGGCTAGCGGGGGGGCAATACAATGAGCAGTTCTTC. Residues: CASSWGLAGGQYNEQFF.

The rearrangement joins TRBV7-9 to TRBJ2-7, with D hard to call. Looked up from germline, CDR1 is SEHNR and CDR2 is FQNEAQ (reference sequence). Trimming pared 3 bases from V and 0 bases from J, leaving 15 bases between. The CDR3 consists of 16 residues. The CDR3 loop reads CASSFVTDITSYEQYF. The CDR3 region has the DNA TGTGCCAGCAGCTTTGTCACGGATATTACCTCCTACGAGCAGTACTTC.

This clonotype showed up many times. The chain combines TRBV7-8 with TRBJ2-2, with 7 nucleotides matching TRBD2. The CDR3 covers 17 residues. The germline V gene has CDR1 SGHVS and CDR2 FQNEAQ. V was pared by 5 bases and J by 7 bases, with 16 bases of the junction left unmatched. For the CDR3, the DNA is TGTGCCAGCAGCCGGGGTTACTGGCGGGAGAAGGTCGGGGAGCTGTTTTTT. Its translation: CASSRGYWREKVGELFF.

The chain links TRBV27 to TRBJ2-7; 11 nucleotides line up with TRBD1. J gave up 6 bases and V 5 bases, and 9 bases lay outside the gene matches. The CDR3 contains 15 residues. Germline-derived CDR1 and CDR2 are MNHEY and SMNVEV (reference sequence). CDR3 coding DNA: TGTGCCAGCAGTCTGGACAGGGGGCTTTCTGGCGAGCAGTACTTC. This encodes CASSLDRGLSGEQYF.

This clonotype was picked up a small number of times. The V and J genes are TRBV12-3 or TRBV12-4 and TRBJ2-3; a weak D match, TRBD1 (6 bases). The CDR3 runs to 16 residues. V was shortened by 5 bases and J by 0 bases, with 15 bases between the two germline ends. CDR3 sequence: CASSPPRGRSTDTQYF. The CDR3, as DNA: TGTGCCAGCAGTCCTCCCAGGGGCAGGAGCACAGATACGCAGTATTTT.

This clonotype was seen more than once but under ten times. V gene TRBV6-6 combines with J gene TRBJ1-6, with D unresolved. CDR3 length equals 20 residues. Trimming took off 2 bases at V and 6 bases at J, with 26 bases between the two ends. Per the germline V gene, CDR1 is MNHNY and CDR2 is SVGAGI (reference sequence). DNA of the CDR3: TGTGCCAGCAGTTACGATCCGAACCGCCTCTTTCTACAGTTTAATTCACCCCTCCACTTT. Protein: CASSYDPNRLFLQFNSPLHF.